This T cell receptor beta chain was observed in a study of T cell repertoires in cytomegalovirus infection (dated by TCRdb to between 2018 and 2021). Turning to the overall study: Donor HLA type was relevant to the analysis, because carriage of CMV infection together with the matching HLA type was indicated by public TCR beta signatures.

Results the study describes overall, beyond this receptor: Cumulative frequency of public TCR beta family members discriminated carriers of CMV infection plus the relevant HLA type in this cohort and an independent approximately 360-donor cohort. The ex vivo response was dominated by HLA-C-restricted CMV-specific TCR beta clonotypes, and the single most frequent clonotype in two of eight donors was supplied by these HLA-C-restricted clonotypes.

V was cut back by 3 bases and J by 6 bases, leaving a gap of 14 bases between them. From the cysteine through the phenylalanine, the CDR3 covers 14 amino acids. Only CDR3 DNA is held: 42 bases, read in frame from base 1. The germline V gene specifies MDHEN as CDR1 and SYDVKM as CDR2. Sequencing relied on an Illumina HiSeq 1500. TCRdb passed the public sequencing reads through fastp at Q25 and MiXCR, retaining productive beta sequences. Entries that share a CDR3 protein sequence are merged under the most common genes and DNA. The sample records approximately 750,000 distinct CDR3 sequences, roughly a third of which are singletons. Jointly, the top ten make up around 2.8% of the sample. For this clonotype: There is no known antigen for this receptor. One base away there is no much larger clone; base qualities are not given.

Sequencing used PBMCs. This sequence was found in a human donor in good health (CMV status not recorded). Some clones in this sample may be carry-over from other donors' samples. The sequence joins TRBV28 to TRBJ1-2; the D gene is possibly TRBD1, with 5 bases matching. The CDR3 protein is CASSFGGARDGYTF. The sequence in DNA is TGTGCCAGCAGTTTCGGAGGGGCGCGAGATGGCTACACCTTC.